What follows are 24 T cell receptor beta chains derived from one specimen sequenced in a study of early stage breast cancer tumors. Only in-frame clones appear in the TCRdb table, and some are missing; sequencing was by immunoSEQ multiplex PCR. This sample has fewer than 75,000 clones, with 70% to 80% found just once. Sequenced sample: blood. The receptors shown here come from a person aged 30-39 years with breast cancer.

This clone has just a few counts. This rearrangement joins TRBV5-1 to TRBJ1-4, with D tentatively TRBD1 (6 bases). V lost 1 base, J lost 8 bases, and 15 bases lay in between. Germline CDR1 is SGHRS and CDR2 is YFSETQ. The CDR3 extends over 15 amino acids. The CDR3 loop reads CASSLSDSRGEKLFF. The CDR3 coding sequence is TGCGCCAGCAGCTTGTCGGACAGTCGTGGGGAAAAACTGTTTTTT. Full variable domain (remainder filled in from reference TRBV5-1 and TRBJ1-4): KAGVTQTPRYLIKTRGQQVTLSCSPISGHRSVSWYQQTPGQGLQFLFEYFSETQRNKGNFPGRFSGRQFSNSRSEMNVSTLELGDSALYLCASSLSDSRGEKLFFGSGTQLSVL.

The chain combines TRBV7-2 with TRBJ1-4; D remains unclear. The V gene lost 5 bases and the J gene lost 7 bases, with 8 bases spanning the gap. Germline CDR1 and CDR2: SGHTA and FQGNSA. The CDR3 consists of 12 residues. The CDR3 DNA reads TGTGCCAGCAGCCGCTCCCGTGAAAAACTGTTTTTT. Translated: CASSRSREKLFF.

The rearrangement uses TRBV11-3 and TRBJ2-3; D perhaps matches TRBD2 (5 bases). The length of the CDR3 is 13 residues. The germline V and J ends were trimmed by 5 bases and 1 base, with 7 bases remaining between them. CDR1 is SGHNT and CDR2 is YENEEA in the germline V gene. DNA of the CDR3: TGTGCCAGCAGCATCGGGGGCACAGATACGCAGTATTTT. This translates into CASSIGGTDTQYF.

The gene calls are TRBV10-3 and TRBJ2-1; 10 bases match TRBD2. From germline, CDR1 is ENHRY and CDR2 SYGVKD. The CDR3 runs 14 residues. Germline trimming cut 3 bases from V and 7 bases from J; bases unmatched to any gene: 3. For the CDR3, the DNA is TGTGCCATCAGTGACGAGCGGGGGGGGAATGAGCAGTTCTTC. As protein: CAISDERGGNEQFF.

This clone was seen once. This chain uses TRBV5-1 with TRBJ2-3; 10 bases match TRBD2. There are 15 residues in the CDR3. Germline trimming cut 4 bases from V and 2 bases from J; bases unmatched to any gene: 4. The germline V gene encodes CDR1 SGHRS and CDR2 YFSETQ. CDR3 in amino acids: CASSVLAGATDTQYF. In DNA, the CDR3 is TGCGCCAGCAGCGTCCTAGCGGGAGCCACAGATACGCAGTATTTT.

This clone was seen a few times. This chain connects TRBV18 to TRBJ1-2; D is undetermined. Germline assignment: CDR1 KGHSH and CDR2 LQKENI. The CDR3 is made up of 13 amino acids. Deletions cut 2 bases from V and 10 bases from J, with 14 bases between. CDR3 DNA: TGTGCCAGCTCACCAAGTGGCAGCACTTTCTACACCTTC. Amino acids: CASSPSGSTFYTF.

The chain employs TRBV27 and TRBJ1-6; D might be TRBD1 (5 bases). CDR1 and CDR2 from the germline V gene are MNHEY and SMNVEV (reference sequence). The length of the CDR3 is 18 residues. V dropped 2 bases and J dropped 3 bases, with 17 bases sitting between them. The CDR3 DNA reads TGTGCCAGCAGTTTAAGTGGGGCAGGGACCTTCTATAATTCACCCCTCCACTTT. It codes for CASSLSGAGTFYNSPLHF.

The gene calls are TRBV10-3 and TRBJ2-1; 14 bases agree with TRBD2. The CDR3 has 15 residues. V gave up 2 bases and J gave up 6 bases; unmatched junction bases: 0. The germline V gene has CDR1 ENHRY and CDR2 SYGVKD. The CDR3 DNA sequence: TGTGCCATCAGTGAGGGACTAGCGGGGGGCAATGAGCAGTTCTTC. Translation: CAISEGLAGGNEQFF.

This clone was found a few times. This sequence joins TRBV4-2 and TRBJ2-5; 7 nucleotides line up with TRBD1. V shed 5 bases, J shed 5 bases, and the junction held 5 bases outside the gene matches. The length of the CDR3 is 13 residues. Germline values: CDR1 LGHNA, CDR2 YNFKEQ. CDR3 bases: TGTGCCAGCAGCAGTACCAGGGGGGAGACCCAGTACTTC. It yields the protein CASSSTRGETQYF.

The J gene is TRBJ1-1, the V gene TRBV11-3; D possibly corresponds to TRBD1 (5 bases). The V end was cut by 3 bases, the J end by 1 base, with 6 bases between. The CDR3 is 13 residues long. Germline lookup yields CDR1 SGHNT and CDR2 YENEEA. The CDR3, as DNA: TGTGCCAGCAGCTTTACAGGGAACACTGAAGCTTTCTTT. It yields the protein CASSFTGNTEAFF.

The chain recombines TRBV18 with TRBJ2-7; no reliable D call. In germline, CDR1 is KGHSH, CDR2 LQKENI. The CDR3 sequence is 15 residues long. V shed 1 base and J shed 1 base, with 11 bases lying between them. DNA for the CDR3: TGTGCCAGCTCACCACAGGGAAGGAGTTCCTACGAGCAGTACTTC. Its translation is CASSPQGRSSYEQYF. Drawing the rest from reference TRBV18 and TRBJ2-7, the complete variable domain is NAGVMQNPRHLVRRRGQEARLRCSPMKGHSHVYWYRQLPEEGLKFMVYLQKENIIDESGMPKERFSAEFPKEGPSILRIQQVVRGDSAAYFCASSPQGRSSYEQYFGPGTRLTVT.

The gene calls are TRBV6-5 and TRBJ2-1; possibly TRBD2 for D (5 bases). Trimming pared 7 bases from V and 5 bases from J, leaving 18 bases between. Germline CDR1 and CDR2: MNHEY and SVGAGI. The CDR3 has 15 amino acids. Written as DNA, the CDR3 is TGTGCCAGCAATCGTATAGGACTGGGTAACAATGAGCAGTTCTTC. Translated: CASNRIGLGNNEQFF.

This clone was detected once. The V gene is TRBV19, the J gene TRBJ1-1; D unclear. Germline V gene sequence: CDR1 LNHDA, CDR2 SQIVND (reference sequence). V was clipped by 6 bases and J by 6 bases, with 14 bases between them. The length of the CDR3 is 13 residues. The CDR3: CASSPVGTSEAFF. Here the CDR3 DNA reads TGTGCCAGTAGCCCCGTAGGTACATCTGAAGCTTTCTTT.

Details on this clone: Germline and junction disagree at one end, which may indicate a read error. J is TRBJ2-2 and V is TRBV7-7, with 8 bases fitting TRBD1. Germline CDR1 SSHAT, CDR2 FNYEAQ (reference sequence). The CDR3 is 16 amino acids. The CDR3 bases are TGTGCTAGCAGCACCAACCCTCAGGGGGCGAACGGGGAGCTGTTTTTT. Protein sequence: CASSTNPQGANGELFF.

The chain carries TRBV2 and TRBJ1-3, with D hard to call. V was trimmed by 6 bases and J by 0 bases, leaving 12 bases between them. CDR3 size: 15 residues. Per germline, CDR1 SNHLY and CDR2 FYNNEI. The CDR3 bases are TGTGCCAGCAGGGGCTGGGCAGACTCTGGAAACACCATATATTTT. Translated: CASRGWADSGNTIYF. Full variable domain (rest looked up from reference TRBV2 and TRBJ1-3): EPEVTQTPSHQVTQMGQEVILRCVPISNHLYFYWYRQILGQKVEFLVSFYNNEISEKSEIFDDQFSVERPDGSNFTLKIRSTKLEDSAMYFCASRGWADSGNTIYFGEGSWLTVV.

V usage is TRBV4-1 and J usage is TRBJ2-1; D is uncertain. V was clipped by 1 base and J by 0 bases, with 10 bases between them. CDR3 length: 16 residues. Looked up from germline, CDR1 is MGHRA and CDR2 is YSYEKL. The CDR3 loop reads CASSQGPQSSYNEQFF. In nucleotides, the CDR3 is TGCGCCAGCAGCCAAGGCCCCCAGAGCTCCTACAATGAGCAGTTCTTC.

The chain carries TRBV6-5 and TRBJ1-1; possible D gene TRBD1, 5 bases. The CDR3 length is 16 residues. The V end lost 0 bases, the J end lost 3 bases, and 14 bases lay between the germline ends. CDR1 and CDR2 (germline): MNHEY, SVGAGI. The CDR3 nucleotides read TGTGCCAGCAGTTACTCGGGGGGTGGAGGGTACACTGAAGCTTTCTTT. Translation: CASSYSGGGGYTEAFF.

CDR3 in DNA: TGTGCCAGCAGTGACGGACTGACCCAGTACTTC. It codes for CASSDGLTQYF. The chain is built from TRBV2 and TRBJ2-5, with D maybe TRBD2 (5 bases). The V end lost 3 bases, the J end lost 7 bases, and 6 bases lay between the germline ends. The CDR3 consists of 11 residues. The germline gives CDR1 SNHLY, CDR2 FYNNEI.

The gene calls are TRBV7-8 and TRBJ2-7; TRBD1 matches at 7 bases. Looked up from germline, CDR1 is SGHVS and CDR2 is FQNEAQ. This CDR3 has 14 residues. V lost 5 bases to trimming and J lost 4 bases; unmatched junction nucleotides: 8. The CDR3 region is CASSRTRDSYEQYF. The CDR3 coding sequence is TGTGCCAGCAGCCGAACCCGGGACAGTTACGAGCAGTACTTC.

The J gene is TRBJ2-3, the V gene TRBV7-8, with D tentatively TRBD1 (6 bases). CDR1 and CDR2 from the germline V gene are SGHVS and FQNEAQ. The CDR3 has 15 residues. The V and J ends lost 2 bases and 4 bases respectively, with 13 bases between them. Here the CDR3 DNA reads TGTGCCAGCAGCTTATTCGGCAGGGGCGCAGATACGCAGTATTTT. Translated, it gives CASSLFGRGADTQYF.

The J gene is TRBJ2-1, the V gene TRBV6-6, with D possibly TRBD2 on 5 matching bases. CDR3 length: 15 residues. Trimming took off 0 bases at V and 3 bases at J, with 9 bases between the two ends. Germline V CDR1 and CDR2: MNHNY, SVGAGI (reference sequence). The CDR3 bases are TGTGCCAGCAGTTACTCCCCAGCGGACTACAATGAGCAGTTCTTC. As protein: CASSYSPADYNEQFF.

With regard to this clone: In the same sample, other DNA sequences code for this CDR3. The gene calls are TRBV18 and TRBJ2-3, with unresolved D. The germline gives CDR1 KGHSH, CDR2 LQKENI. The CDR3 loop spans 11 amino acids. Trimming left V 6 bases short and J 2 bases short, with 3 bases between. CDR3 amino acids: CASSPTDTQYF. As DNA, the CDR3 is TGTGCCAGCTCTCCCACAGATACGCAGTATTTT. The complete variable domain, with remaining parts taken from reference TRBV18 and TRBJ2-3, reads NAGVMQNPRHLVRRRGQEARLRCSPMKGHSHVYWYRQLPEEGLKFMVYLQKENIIDESGMPKERFSAEFPKEGPSILRIQQVVRGDSAAYFCASSPTDTQYFGPGTRLTVL.

The count of this clone is one. The rearrangement uses TRBV9 and TRBJ2-3, with 10 bases matching TRBD2. Losses at the gene ends were 2 bases for V and 0 bases for J; bases not matched to a gene: 6. CDR1 SGDLS and CDR2 YYNGEE come from the germline V gene. The CDR3 totals 17 residues. CDR3 nucleotides: TGTGCCAGCAGCGTTGGACTAGCGGAATCTAGCACAGATACGCAGTATTTT. Amino acids: CASSVGLAESSTDTQYF.

This chain connects TRBV18 to TRBJ1-5; D is possibly TRBD1 (5 bases). Trimming stripped 1 base from V and 7 bases from J, with 5 bases between. Germline V gene data show CDR1 as KGHSH and CDR2 as LQKENI. This CDR3 contains 12 residues. The CDR3 region is CASSPRDQPQHF. CDR3 DNA: TGTGCCAGCTCACCACGGGACCAGCCCCAGCATTTT. Combining the CDR3 with reference TRBV18 and TRBJ1-5 gives the whole variable domain NAGVMQNPRHLVRRRGQEARLRCSPMKGHSHVYWYRQLPEEGLKFMVYLQKENIIDESGMPKERFSAEFPKEGPSILRIQQVVRGDSAAYFCASSPRDQPQHFGDGTRLSIL.